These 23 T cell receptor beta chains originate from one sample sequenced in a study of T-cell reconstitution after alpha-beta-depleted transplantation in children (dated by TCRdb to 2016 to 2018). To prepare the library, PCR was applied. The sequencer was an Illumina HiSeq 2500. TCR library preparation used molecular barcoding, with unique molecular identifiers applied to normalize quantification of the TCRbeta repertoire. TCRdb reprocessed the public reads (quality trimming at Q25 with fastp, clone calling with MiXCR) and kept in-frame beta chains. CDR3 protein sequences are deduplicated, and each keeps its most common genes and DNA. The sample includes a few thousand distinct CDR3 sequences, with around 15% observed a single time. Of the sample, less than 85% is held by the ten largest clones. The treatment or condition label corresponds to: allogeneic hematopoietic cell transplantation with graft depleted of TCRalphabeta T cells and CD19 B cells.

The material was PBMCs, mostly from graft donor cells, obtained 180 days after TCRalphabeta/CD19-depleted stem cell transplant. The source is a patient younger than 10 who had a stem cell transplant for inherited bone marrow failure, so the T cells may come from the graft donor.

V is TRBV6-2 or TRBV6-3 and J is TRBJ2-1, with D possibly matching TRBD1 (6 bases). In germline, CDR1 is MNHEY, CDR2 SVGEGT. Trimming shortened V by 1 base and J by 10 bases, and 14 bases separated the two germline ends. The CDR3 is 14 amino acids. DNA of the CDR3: TGTGCCAGCAGTTACTACACATCCAGGGGCGAGCAGTTCTTC. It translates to CASSYYTSRGEQFF.

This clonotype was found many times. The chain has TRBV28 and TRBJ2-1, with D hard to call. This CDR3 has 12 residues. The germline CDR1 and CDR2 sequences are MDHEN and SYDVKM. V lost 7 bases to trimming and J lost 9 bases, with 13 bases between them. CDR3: CASIGSLREQFF. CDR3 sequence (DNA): TGTGCCAGCATAGGGTCGTTGCGTGAGCAGTTCTTC.

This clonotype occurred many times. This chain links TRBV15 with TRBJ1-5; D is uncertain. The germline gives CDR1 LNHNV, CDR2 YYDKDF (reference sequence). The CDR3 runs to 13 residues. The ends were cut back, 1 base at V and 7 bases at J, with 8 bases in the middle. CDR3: CATSRVQDQPQHF. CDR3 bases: TGTGCCACCAGCAGAGTTCAAGACCAGCCCCAGCATTTT.

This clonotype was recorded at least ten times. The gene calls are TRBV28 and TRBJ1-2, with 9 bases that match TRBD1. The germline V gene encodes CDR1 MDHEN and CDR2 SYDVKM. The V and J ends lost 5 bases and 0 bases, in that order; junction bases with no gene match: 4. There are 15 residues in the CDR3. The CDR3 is CASSPWDRANYGYTF. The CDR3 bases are TGTGCCAGCAGTCCATGGGACAGGGCTAACTATGGCTACACCTTC.

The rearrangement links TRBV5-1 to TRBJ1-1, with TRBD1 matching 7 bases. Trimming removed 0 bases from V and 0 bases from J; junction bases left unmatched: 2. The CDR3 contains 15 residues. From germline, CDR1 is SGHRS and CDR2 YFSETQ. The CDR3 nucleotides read TGCGCCAGCAGCTTGGTGGGACAGATGAACACTGAAGCTTTCTTT. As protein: CASSLVGQMNTEAFF.

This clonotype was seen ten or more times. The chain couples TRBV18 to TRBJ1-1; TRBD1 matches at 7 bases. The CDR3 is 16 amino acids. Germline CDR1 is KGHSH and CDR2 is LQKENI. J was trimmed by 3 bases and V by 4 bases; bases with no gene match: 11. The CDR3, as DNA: TGTGCCAGCTCACAGTTCACAGGGGCCCGGGACACTGAAGCTTTCTTT. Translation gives CASSQFTGARDTEAFF. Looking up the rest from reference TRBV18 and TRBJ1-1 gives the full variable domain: NAGVMQNPRHLVRRRGQEARLRCSPMKGHSHVYWYRQLPEEGLKFMVYLQKENIIDESGMPKERFSAEFPKEGPSILRIQQVVRGDSAAYFCASSQFTGARDTEAFFGQGTRLTVV.

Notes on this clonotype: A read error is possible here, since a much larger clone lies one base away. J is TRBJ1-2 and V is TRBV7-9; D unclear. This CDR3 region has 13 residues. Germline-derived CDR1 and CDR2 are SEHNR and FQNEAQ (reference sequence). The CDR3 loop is CARSSLPTWGYTF. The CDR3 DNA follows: TGTGCCCGCAGCTCATTACCGACCTGGGGCTACACCTTC.

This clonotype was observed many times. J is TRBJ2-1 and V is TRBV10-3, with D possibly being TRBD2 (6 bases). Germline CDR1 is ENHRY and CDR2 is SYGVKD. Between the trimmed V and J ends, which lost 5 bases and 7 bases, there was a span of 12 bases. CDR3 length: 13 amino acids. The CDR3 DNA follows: TGTGCCATCAGTTGGAGGGAGGAAAATGAGCAGTTCTTC. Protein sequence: CAISWREENEQFF.

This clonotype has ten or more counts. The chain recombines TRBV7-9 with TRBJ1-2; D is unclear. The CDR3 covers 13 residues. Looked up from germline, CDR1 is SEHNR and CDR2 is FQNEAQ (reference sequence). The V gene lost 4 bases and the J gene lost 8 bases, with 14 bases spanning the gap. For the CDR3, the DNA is TGTGCCAGCAGCTCATTACCGACCTGGGGCTACACCTTC. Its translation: CASSSLPTWGYTF.

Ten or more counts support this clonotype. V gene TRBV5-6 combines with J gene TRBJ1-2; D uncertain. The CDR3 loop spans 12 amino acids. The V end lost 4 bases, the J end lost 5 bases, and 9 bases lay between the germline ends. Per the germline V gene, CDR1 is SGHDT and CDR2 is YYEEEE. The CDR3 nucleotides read TGTGCCAGCAGCAGGATGGGTTATGGCTACACCTTC. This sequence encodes CASSRMGYGYTF.

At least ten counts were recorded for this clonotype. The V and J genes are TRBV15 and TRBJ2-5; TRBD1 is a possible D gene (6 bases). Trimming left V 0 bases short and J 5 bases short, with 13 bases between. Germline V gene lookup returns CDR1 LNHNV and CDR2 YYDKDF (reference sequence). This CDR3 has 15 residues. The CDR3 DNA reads TGTGCCACCAGCAGAGATCTGCAGGGGTCGGAGACCCAGTACTTC. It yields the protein CATSRDLQGSETQYF.

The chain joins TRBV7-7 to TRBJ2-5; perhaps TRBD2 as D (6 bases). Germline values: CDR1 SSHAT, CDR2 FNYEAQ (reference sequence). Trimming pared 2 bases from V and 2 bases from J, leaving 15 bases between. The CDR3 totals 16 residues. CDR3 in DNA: TGTGCCAGCAGCTTAAGGCCCGGGACTCGACAAGAGACCCAGTACTTC. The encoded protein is CASSLRPGTRQETQYF.

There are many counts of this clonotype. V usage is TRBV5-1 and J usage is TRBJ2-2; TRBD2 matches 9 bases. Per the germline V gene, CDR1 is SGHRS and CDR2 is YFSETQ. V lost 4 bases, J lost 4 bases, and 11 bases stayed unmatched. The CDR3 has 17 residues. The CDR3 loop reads CASSPDFLAGSTGELFF. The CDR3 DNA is TGCGCCAGCAGCCCCGACTTTCTAGCGGGAAGCACCGGGGAGCTGTTTTTT.

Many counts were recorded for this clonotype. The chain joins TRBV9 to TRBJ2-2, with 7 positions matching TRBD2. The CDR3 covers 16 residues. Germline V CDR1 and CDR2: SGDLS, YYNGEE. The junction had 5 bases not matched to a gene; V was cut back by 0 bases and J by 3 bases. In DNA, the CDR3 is TGTGCCAGCAGCGTAGCGGGAGGCGAGGACACCGGGGAGCTGTTTTTT. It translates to CASSVAGGEDTGELFF.

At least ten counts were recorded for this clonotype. CDR3 sequence: CSANPGLAGYEQYF. The CDR3 DNA reads as TGCAGTGCTAACCCGGGACTAGCGGGTTACGAGCAGTACTTC. This chain uses TRBV20-1 with TRBJ2-7, with 12 positions matching TRBD2. This CDR3 has 14 amino acids. Trimming removed 4 bases from V and 4 bases from J; junction bases left unmatched: 5. Germline V gives CDR1 DFQATT, CDR2 SNEGSKA (reference sequence).

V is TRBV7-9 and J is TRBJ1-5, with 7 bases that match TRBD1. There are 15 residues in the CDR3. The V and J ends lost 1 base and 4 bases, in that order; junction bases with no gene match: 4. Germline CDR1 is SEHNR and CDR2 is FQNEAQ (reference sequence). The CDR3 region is CASSLDGTANQPQHF. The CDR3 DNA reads TGTGCCAGCAGCTTAGACGGGACAGCGAATCAGCCCCAGCATTTT.

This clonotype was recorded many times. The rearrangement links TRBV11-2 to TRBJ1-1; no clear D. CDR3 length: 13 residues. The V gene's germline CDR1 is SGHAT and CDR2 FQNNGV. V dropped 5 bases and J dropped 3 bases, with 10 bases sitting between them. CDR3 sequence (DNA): TGTGCCAGCAGCCGCTTCCGGGACACTGAAGCTTTCTTT. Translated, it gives CASSRFRDTEAFF.

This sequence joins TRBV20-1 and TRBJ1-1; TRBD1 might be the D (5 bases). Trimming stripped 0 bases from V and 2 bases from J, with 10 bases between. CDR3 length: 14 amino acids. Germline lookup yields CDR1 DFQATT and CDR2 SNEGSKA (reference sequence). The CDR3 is CSARDRQGNTEAFF. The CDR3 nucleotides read TGCAGTGCTAGAGATCGGCAGGGAAACACTGAAGCTTTCTTT.

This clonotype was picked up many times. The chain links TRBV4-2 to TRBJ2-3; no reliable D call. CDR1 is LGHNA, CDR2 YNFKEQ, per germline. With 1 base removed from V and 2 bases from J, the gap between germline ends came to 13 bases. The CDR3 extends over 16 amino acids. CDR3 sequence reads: CASSQGPDPYTDTQYF. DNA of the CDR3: TGTGCCAGCAGCCAAGGACCGGACCCCTACACAGATACGCAGTATTTT.

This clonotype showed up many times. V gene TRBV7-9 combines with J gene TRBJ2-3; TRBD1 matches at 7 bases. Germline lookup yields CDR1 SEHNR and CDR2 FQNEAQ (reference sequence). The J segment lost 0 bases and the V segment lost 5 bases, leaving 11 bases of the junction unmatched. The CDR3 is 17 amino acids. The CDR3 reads CASSLGEGAFSTDTQYF. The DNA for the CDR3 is TGTGCCAGCAGCCTGGGCGAGGGGGCCTTTAGCACAGATACGCAGTATTTT.

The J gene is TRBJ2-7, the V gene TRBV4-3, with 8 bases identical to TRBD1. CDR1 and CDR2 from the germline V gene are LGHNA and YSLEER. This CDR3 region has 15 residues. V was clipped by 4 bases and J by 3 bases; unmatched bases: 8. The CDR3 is CASSRAGGQGYEQYF. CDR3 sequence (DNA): TGCGCCAGCAGCCGCGCAGGGGGCCAGGGCTACGAGCAGTACTTC.

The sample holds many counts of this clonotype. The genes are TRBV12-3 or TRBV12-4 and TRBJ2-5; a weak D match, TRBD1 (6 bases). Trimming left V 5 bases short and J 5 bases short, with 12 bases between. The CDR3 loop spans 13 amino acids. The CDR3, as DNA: TGTGCCAGCAGTATCAGGGGTGGGGAGACCCAGTACTTC. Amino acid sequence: CASSIRGGETQYF.

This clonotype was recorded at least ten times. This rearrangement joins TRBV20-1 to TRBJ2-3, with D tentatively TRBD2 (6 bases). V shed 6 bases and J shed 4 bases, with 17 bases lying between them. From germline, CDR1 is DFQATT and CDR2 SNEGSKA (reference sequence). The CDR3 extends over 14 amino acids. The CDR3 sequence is CSAPRGSGADTQYF. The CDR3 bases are TGCAGTGCACCTCGGGGGAGTGGCGCAGATACGCAGTATTTT.